Each of the 12 T cell receptor beta chains below was sequenced from the same sample in a study of vaccination effects on CD4 cells after COVID-19. An approximately ten-day culture period preceded the isolation of CD4+ T cells. According to PCR results, the person was infected with SARS-CoV-2 between March and December 2020. Each person got two doses of an mRNA SARS-CoV-2 vaccine, BNT162b2 or mRNA-1273. Measured with immunoSEQ multiplex PCR; TCRdb has only the in-frame clones, and not every one. The data show 40,000 to 45,000 clones, 76% seen once. These receptors' targets are unknown. The specimen comprised CD4+ T cells from PBMCs cultured without peptide, sampled after COVID-19 vaccination. The receptors were gathered from a human donor who had a prior SARS-CoV-2 infection.

The chain recombines TRBV7-9 with TRBJ1-3; 8 positions agree with TRBD1. The germline CDR1 and CDR2 sequences are SEHNR and FQNEAQ (reference sequence). V was pared by 3 bases and J by 0 bases, with 4 bases of the junction left unmatched. The CDR3 covers 16 residues. The chain's CDR3 is CASSLIDRGSGNTIYF. Here the CDR3 DNA reads TGTGCCAGCAGCTTGATAGACAGGGGCTCTGGAAACACCATATATTTT. Full variable domain (remainder filled in from reference TRBV7-9 and TRBJ1-3): DTGVSQNPRHKITKRGQNVTFRCDPISEHNRLYWYRQTLGQGPEFLTYFQNEAQLEKSRLLSDRFSAERPKGSFSTLEIQRTEQGDSAMYLCASSLIDRGSGNTIYFGEGSWLTVV.

Turning to this clone: The sample holds other DNA sequences that translate to the same CDR3. The chain has TRBV6-5 and TRBJ1-3; a possible D gene is TRBD1 (5 bases). From germline, CDR1 is MNHEY and CDR2 SVGAGI. The germline V and J ends were trimmed by 3 bases and 3 bases, with 9 bases remaining between them. The CDR3 covers 14 residues. The CDR3 here is CASSYRGDGNTIYF. CDR3 in DNA: TGTGCCAGCAGTTATCGAGGGGATGGAAACACCATATATTTT.

In its sample, this clone was seen a few times. This chain uses TRBV11-2 with TRBJ2-5; D is uncertain. The V end lost 2 bases, the J end lost 4 bases, and 17 bases lay between the germline ends. The germline V gene encodes CDR1 SGHAT and CDR2 FQNNGV. The CDR3 sequence is 16 residues long. CDR3 loop: CASSLSRTAILETQYF. Written as DNA, the CDR3 is TGTGCCAGCAGCTTATCTCGCACAGCTATCCTAGAGACCCAGTACTTC.

V is TRBV10-3 and J is TRBJ1-5, with D unresolved. In germline, CDR1 is ENHRY, CDR2 SYGVKD. CDR3 length equals 10 residues. Trimming removed 7 bases from V and 6 bases from J, with 4 bases in between. CDR3 region: CAIICQPQHF. The CDR3 bases are TGTGCCATCATTTGTCAGCCCCAGCATTTT.

This clone was seen a few times. The chain carries TRBV15 and TRBJ2-7; D is tentatively TRBD1 or TRBD2 (5 bases each). The V gene's germline CDR1 is LNHNV and CDR2 YYDKDF (reference sequence). This CDR3 spans 17 amino acids. Trimming removed 4 bases from V and 2 bases from J, with 21 bases in between. CDR3: CATSTSYPGPLTYEQYF. In nucleotides, the CDR3 is TGTGCCACCAGCACCAGTTACCCGGGACCTCTGACCTACGAGCAGTACTTC.

The V call is TRBV30, the J call TRBJ2-1, with D possibly called TRBD1 or TRBD2 (5 bases each). There are 14 residues in the CDR3. Germline V gives CDR1 GTSNPN, CDR2 SVGIG (reference sequence). The V end lost 7 bases, the J end lost 10 bases, and 23 bases lay between the germline ends. CDR3 protein: CAFETGTDFQEQFF. DNA for the CDR3: TGTGCCTTCGAAACCGGGACGGACTTTCAGGAGCAGTTCTTC.

CDR3 amino acids: CASSSQTSGRGYNEQFF. The CDR3 DNA reads as TGTGCCAGCAGCTCCCAGACTAGCGGGAGGGGGTACAATGAGCAGTTCTTC. This chain uses TRBV5-4 with TRBJ2-1; 14 positions match TRBD2. This CDR3 is built from 17 residues. The V segment lost 3 bases and the J segment 4 bases; nucleotides outside the gene matches: 6. Germline V gives CDR1 SGHNT, CDR2 YYREEE (reference sequence). Looking up the rest from reference TRBV5-4 and TRBJ2-1 gives the full variable domain: ETGVTQSPTHLIKTRGQQVTLRCSSQSGHNTVSWYQQALGQGPQFIFQYYREEENGRGNFPPRFSGLQFPNYSSELNVNALELDDSALYLCASSSQTSGRGYNEQFFGPGTRLTVL.

The gene calls are TRBV30 and TRBJ1-3; 8 bases fit TRBD1. This CDR3 contains 14 residues. The germline gives CDR1 GTSNPN, CDR2 SVGIG (reference sequence). The ends lost 5 bases at V and 0 bases at J; junction bases unmatched: 3. CDR3 protein: CAWETGGSGNTIYF. The CDR3 DNA follows: TGTGCCTGGGAAACAGGGGGCTCTGGAAACACCATATATTTT.

This clone was seen a handful of times. The rearrangement uses TRBV11-2 and TRBJ2-7, with a tentative D call TRBD2 (5 bases). With 1 base removed from V and 3 bases from J, the gap between germline ends came to 10 bases. The CDR3 length is 14 residues. Germline loops: CDR1 SGHAT, CDR2 FQNNGV. The CDR3 region is CASSLGAVLYEQYF. For the CDR3, the DNA is TGTGCCAGCAGCTTAGGAGCGGTGCTCTACGAGCAGTACTTC.

J is TRBJ1-3 and V is TRBV7-9; no clear D gene. Trimming cost V 5 bases and J 3 bases, with 11 bases left between them. Germline V gives CDR1 SEHNR, CDR2 FQNEAQ (reference sequence). The CDR3 sequence is 14 residues long. CDR3 in amino acids: CASSPTYLGNTIYF. In DNA, the CDR3 is TGTGCCAGCAGCCCGACCTACCTTGGAAACACCATATATTTT.

The V call is TRBV2, the J call TRBJ1-5; 10 bases agree with TRBD1. Per the germline V gene, CDR1 is SNHLY and CDR2 is FYNNEI. V was clipped by 4 bases and J by 9 bases; unmatched bases: 9. The CDR3 has 15 residues. The CDR3: CASSAGTGDGWPQHF. CDR3 bases: TGTGCCAGCAGTGCCGGGACAGGGGATGGATGGCCCCAGCATTTT.

The chain is built from TRBV11-2 and TRBJ2-3; TRBD2 agrees at 10 bases. There are 15 residues in the CDR3. Germline-derived CDR1 and CDR2 are SGHAT and FQNNGV. The trim removed 2 bases at V and 5 bases at J, leaving 4 bases unmatched. CDR3 in DNA: TGTGCCAGCAGCTTATTGGGACTAGCGTTAGATACGCAGTATTTT. It translates to CASSLLGLALDTQYF.